Below are 15 T cell receptor beta chains sequenced from a single sample in a study of T cell responses to AZD1222 COVID-19 vaccine. Libraries were prepared by immunoSEQ multiplex PCR; TCRdb keeps only in-frame clonotypes and omits some of them. Among 200,000 or so clones listed, almost 95% were seen once. The sequences come from peripheral blood, collected on day 0 of AZD1222 vaccination. These receptors were collected from an adult in good health.

This chain uses TRBV9 with TRBJ2-2; 14 positions agree with TRBD2. The CDR3 covers 19 residues. V shed 5 bases and J 4 bases; nucleotides not matched to a gene: 13. The germline CDR1 and CDR2 sequences are SGDLS and YYNGEE. The CDR3 protein is CASSALGLAGVASTGELFF. The CDR3 DNA is TGTGCCAGCAGTGCCCTGGGACTAGCGGGAGTAGCCAGCACCGGGGAGCTGTTTTTT.

The chain joins TRBV4-1 to TRBJ1-1; possibly TRBD1 for D (5 bases). Germline CDR1 reads MGHRA; CDR2 reads YSYEKL. V lost 3 bases to trimming and J lost 4 bases, with 9 bases between them. CDR3 size: 13 residues. CDR3 in amino acids: CASSHKGVTEAFF. As DNA, the CDR3 is TGCGCCAGCAGCCACAAAGGGGTCACTGAAGCTTTCTTT.

The V gene is TRBV5-6, the J gene TRBJ1-5, with 8 bases matching TRBD1. Per the germline V gene, CDR1 is SGHDT and CDR2 is YYEEEE. There are 12 residues in the CDR3. V shed 5 bases and J 8 bases; nucleotides not matched to a gene: 3. The CDR3 reads CASSTGGEPQHF. CDR3 sequence (DNA): TGTGCCAGCAGTACAGGGGGAGAGCCCCAGCATTTT.

The V gene is TRBV29-1, the J gene TRBJ1-5; possible D gene TRBD1, 5 bases. Trimming cost V 6 bases and J 7 bases, with 16 bases left between them. CDR3 length: 13 residues. Germline V CDR1 and CDR2: SQVTM, ANQGSEA. The CDR3 reads CSVGESPGQPQHF. For the CDR3, the DNA is TGCAGCGTGGGGGAATCTCCGGGGCAGCCCCAGCATTTT.

The chain's CDR3 is CASSLAGEAFF. For the CDR3, the DNA is TGCGCCAGCAGCTTGGCAGGTGAAGCTTTCTTT. V gene TRBV5-1 combines with J gene TRBJ1-1; no firm D call. This CDR3 region has 11 residues. Germline CDR1 SGHRS, CDR2 YFSETQ. Between the trimmed V and J ends, which lost 0 bases and 7 bases, there was a span of 4 bases.

The chain links TRBV10-3 to TRBJ2-6; a possible D gene is TRBD1 (8 bases). V was clipped by 7 bases and J by 0 bases, with 13 bases between them. Germline CDR1 ENHRY, CDR2 SYGVKD. The length of the CDR3 is 16 residues. The CDR3 sequence: CAIKQGEGSGANVLTF. Here the CDR3 DNA reads TGTGCCATCAAACAGGGGGAGGGCTCTGGGGCCAACGTCCTGACTTTC.

This clone was observed once. This chain links TRBV6-5 with TRBJ1-1; D ambiguous. Germline V CDR1 and CDR2: MNHEY, SVGAGI. The CDR3 is made up of 14 amino acids. The V end was cut by 1 base, the J end by 6 bases, with 12 bases between. The DNA of the CDR3 is TGTGCCAGCAGTTACTTGCTGGGAAGGGCTGAAGCTTTCTTT. It yields the protein CASSYLLGRAEAFF.

The rearrangement joins TRBV5-1 to TRBJ1-4, with TRBD1 as a possible D gene (6 bases). Trimming removed 4 bases at V and 8 bases at J, with 12 bases between. Germline CDR1 and CDR2: SGHRS and YFSETQ. The CDR3 sequence is 13 residues long. The CDR3 DNA reads as TGCGCCAGCAGCACAGGGAGGGTGGAAAAACTGTTTTTT. Its translation: CASSTGRVEKLFF.

This chain joins TRBV5-5 and TRBJ1-2; D may be TRBD1 (5 bases). The germline CDR1 and CDR2 sequences are SGHKS and YYEKEE (reference sequence). With 0 bases removed from V and 5 bases from J, the gap between germline ends came to 8 bases. This CDR3 contains 13 residues. In DNA form, the CDR3 reads TGTGCCAGCAGCTTGGAGGGGTGGTATGGCTACACCTTC. Its translation: CASSLEGWYGYTF.

This rearrangement joins TRBV30 to TRBJ2-2, with D possibly being TRBD1 or TRBD2 (5 bases each). CDR3 length equals 16 residues. V gave up 3 bases and J gave up 3 bases, with 17 bases separating them. Germline V gives CDR1 GTSNPN, CDR2 SVGIG (reference sequence). CDR3 in DNA: TGTGCCTGGAGAGAGAAAACCGGGACCTACACCGGGGAGCTGTTTTTT. As protein: CAWREKTGTYTGELFF.

The chain carries TRBV4-1 and TRBJ2-2, with TRBD1 matching over 10 bases. This CDR3 has 15 residues. The J segment lost 4 bases and the V segment lost 6 bases, leaving 5 bases of the junction unmatched. Germline V lookup: CDR1 MGHRA, CDR2 YSYEKL. CDR3 sequence reads: CASSPTGGSTGELFF. The DNA for the CDR3 is TGCGCCAGCAGTCCGACAGGGGGCAGCACCGGGGAGCTGTTTTTT.

The chain has TRBV9 and TRBJ2-2; D unresolved. The CDR3 runs 12 residues. Germline V gene sequence: CDR1 SGDLS, CDR2 YYNGEE. The germline V and J ends were trimmed by 3 bases and 5 bases, with 5 bases remaining between them. The DNA of the CDR3 is TGTGCCAGCAGCGCTTCAACCGGGGAGCTGTTTTTT. As protein: CASSASTGELFF.

CDR3 residues: CASSSLGTGVRSGELFF. DNA for the CDR3: TGTGCCAGCTCATCACTCGGGACAGGGGTGCGATCCGGGGAGCTGTTTTTT. This chain connects TRBV18 to TRBJ2-2; TRBD1 matches 10 bases. Germline CDR1 and CDR2: KGHSH and LQKENI. With V trimmed by 5 bases and J by 6 bases, 12 bases remained unmatched. This CDR3 has 17 amino acids.

This clone appeared once. The rearrangement links TRBV12-3 or TRBV12-4 to TRBJ1-1; no firm D call. The V and J ends lost 2 bases and 6 bases respectively, with 7 bases between them. The CDR3 covers 12 residues. CDR3 DNA sequence: TGTGCCAGCAGTTTATTCCCGCCTGAAGCTTTCTTT. Its translation is CASSLFPPEAFF.

V gene TRBV5-5 combines with J gene TRBJ1-3; D uncertain. The length of the CDR3 is 13 residues. V was clipped by 2 bases and J by 4 bases, with 7 bases between them. The germline V gene has CDR1 SGHKS and CDR2 YYEKEE (reference sequence). DNA for the CDR3: TGTGCCAGCAGCTTATCTGGGGGAAACACCATATATTTT. Translation gives CASSLSGGNTIYF.